The entry that follows covers one T cell receptor (beta chain) sequence. This sample is drawn from a study of T cell changes during pregnancy in multiple sclerosis. CDR3 length: 15 amino acids. Germline V lookup: CDR1 SGHRS, CDR2 YFSETQ. Some clones are missing from TCRdb's copy, which holds only in-frame ones; the method was immunoSEQ multiplex PCR. The table lists tens of thousands of clones, more than 85% of them singletons. The sequence was collected from a female donor in good health, enrolled as a control in a pregnancy study. V gene TRBV5-1 combines with J gene TRBJ2-5; TRBD2 matches 7 bases. The J call may be wrong; the DNA end is better matched by TRBJ2-7. The starting material was CD4+ T cells from peripheral blood mononuclear cells, obtained in the third trimester of pregnancy. Here the CDR3 reads CASSPWRESSYEQYF. CDR3 bases: TGCGCCAGCAGTCCTTGGCGGGAGAGCTCCTACGAGCAGTACTTC.